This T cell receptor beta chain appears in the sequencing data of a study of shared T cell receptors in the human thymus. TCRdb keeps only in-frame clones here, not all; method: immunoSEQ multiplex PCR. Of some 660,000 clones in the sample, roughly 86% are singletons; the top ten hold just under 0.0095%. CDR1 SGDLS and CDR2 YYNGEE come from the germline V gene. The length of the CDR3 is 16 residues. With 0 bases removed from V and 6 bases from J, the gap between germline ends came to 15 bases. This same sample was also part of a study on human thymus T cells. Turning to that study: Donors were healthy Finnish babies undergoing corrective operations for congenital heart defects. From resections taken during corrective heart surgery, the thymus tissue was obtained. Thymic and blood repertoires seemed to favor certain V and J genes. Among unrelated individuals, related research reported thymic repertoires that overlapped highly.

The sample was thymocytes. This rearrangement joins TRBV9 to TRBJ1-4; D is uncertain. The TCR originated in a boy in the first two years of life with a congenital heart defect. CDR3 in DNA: TGTGCCAGCAGCGTAGACGAGAAGACTCCCTATGAAAAACTGTTTTTT. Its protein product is CASSVDEKTPYEKLFF.